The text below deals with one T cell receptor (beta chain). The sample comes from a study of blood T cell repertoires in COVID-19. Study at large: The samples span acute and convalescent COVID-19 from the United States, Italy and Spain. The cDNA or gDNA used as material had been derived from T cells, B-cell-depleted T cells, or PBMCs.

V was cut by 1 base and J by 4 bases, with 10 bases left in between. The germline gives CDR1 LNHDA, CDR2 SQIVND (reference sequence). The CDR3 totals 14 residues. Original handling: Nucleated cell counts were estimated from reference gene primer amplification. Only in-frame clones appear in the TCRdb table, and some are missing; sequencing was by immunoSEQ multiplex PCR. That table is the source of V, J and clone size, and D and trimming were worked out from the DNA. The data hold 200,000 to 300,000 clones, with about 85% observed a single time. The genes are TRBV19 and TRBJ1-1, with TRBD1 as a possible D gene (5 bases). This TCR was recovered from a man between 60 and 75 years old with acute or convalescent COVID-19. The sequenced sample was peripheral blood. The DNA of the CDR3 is TGTGCCAGTAGTATAGGCAGGGCGCCCACTGAAGCTTTCTTT. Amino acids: CASSIGRAPTEAFF.